This T cell receptor (beta chain) was found in a study of glioma-infiltrating T cells. This CDR3 spans 14 amino acids. Trimming shortened V by 7 bases and J by 5 bases, and 14 bases separated the two germline ends. Germline CDR1 is MNHNS and CDR2 is SASEGT. Amplification of TCR alpha and beta CDR3 regions from RNA used iRepertoire nested multiplex PCR. Each CDR3 protein gets one entry after TCRdb re-called the multiplex PCR reads with MiXCR. Found here are roughly 350,000 distinct CDR3 sequences, 41% of them singletons; the top ten hold around 12%. Whole-study findings and limits: Non-neoplastic patients had below-expected tissue-blood divergence, while all gliomas exceeded expectation. A blood CDR3 motif signature was depleted in highly divergent patients.

This clonotype showed up just a few times. What it recognizes is unknown. The sample was glioma tissue, nonneoplastic brain tissue, or PBMCs (not recorded which). The chain combines TRBV6-1 with TRBJ1-4, with no clear D. The TCR originated in a human donor with low-grade glioma or glioblastoma, undergoing nonglioma brain surgery, or in good health (not recorded which). The CDR3 coding sequence is TGTGCCAGCACCGCGGTACTCCAGAATGAAAAACTGTTTTTT. Encoded protein: CASTAVLQNEKLFF.